These T cell receptor beta chains were read from a single sample in a study of shared clonotypes between healthy human individuals. Some clones are missing from TCRdb's copy, which holds only in-frame ones; the method was immunoSEQ multiplex PCR. The profile shows millions of clones, 90% to 95% of them singletons. The sequenced material came from naive CD4+ T cells sorted from blood. The source is a man aged 18 to 29 in good health. The CDR3 runs from the conserved cysteine through the conserved F or W. Each record gives: J gene, D gene, V gene, clone size, CDR3 protein, CDR3 DNA. A D gene is named only where the DNA matches it firmly. Clone size appears in some rows only: once, few, many, or a class for an expanded clone.

J gene: TRBJ1-4
D gene: NA
V gene: TRBV7-9
clone size: NA
CDR3 protein: CASSFGGSNEKLFF
CDR3 DNA: TGTGCCAGCAGCTTTGGGGGTAGTAATGAAAAACTGTTTTTT

J gene: TRBJ2-7
D gene: NA
V gene: TRBV30
clone size: NA
CDR3 protein: CAWSLGDEQYF
CDR3 DNA: TGTGCCTGGAGCCTGGGCGACGAGCAGTACTTC

J gene: TRBJ2-5
D gene: NA
V gene: TRBV4-1
clone size: NA
CDR3 protein: CASSQTPRGEETQYF
CDR3 DNA: TGCGCCAGCAGCCAGACCCCCAGGGGGGAAGAGACCCAGTACTTC

J gene: TRBJ2-5
D gene: NA
V gene: TRBV14
clone size: NA
CDR3 protein: CASSPFSAGARKTQYF
CDR3 DNA: TGTGCCAGCAGCCCCTTTAGCGCGGGGGCCAGGAAGACCCAGTACTTC

J gene: TRBJ1-1
D gene: NA
V gene: TRBV6-5
clone size: once
CDR3 protein: CASSHPEVNTEAFF
CDR3 DNA: TGTGCCAGCAGTCACCCGGAAGTGAACACTGAAGCTTTCTTT

J gene: TRBJ2-7
D gene: TRBD1
V gene: TRBV25-1
clone size: NA
CDR3 protein: CASRQGVGYEQYF
CDR3 DNA: TGTGCCAGCAGACAGGGGGTCGGGTACGAGCAGTACTTC

J gene: TRBJ2-7
D gene: TRBD1
V gene: TRBV28
clone size: NA
CDR3 protein: CASSFHGQGAYEQYF
CDR3 DNA: TGTGCCAGCAGTTTCCATGGACAGGGGGCCTACGAGCAGTACTTC

J gene: TRBJ2-1
D gene: NA
V gene: TRBV27
clone size: NA
CDR3 protein: CASSFRDLATNEQFF
CDR3 DNA: TGTGCCAGCAGTTTCCGGGACTTAGCGACCAATGAGCAGTTCTTC

J gene: TRBJ2-7
D gene: NA
V gene: TRBV19
clone size: NA
CDR3 protein: CASSLGEGVSYEQYF
CDR3 DNA: TGTGCCAGTAGTTTAGGGGAAGGAGTGAGCTACGAGCAGTACTTC

J gene: TRBJ2-7
D gene: NA
V gene: TRBV11-2
clone size: NA
CDR3 protein: CASSLGRTRHF
CDR3 DNA: TGTGCCAGCAGCTTAGGACGAACAAGACACTTC

J gene: TRBJ2-2
D gene: TRBD2
V gene: TRBV9
clone size: NA
CDR3 protein: CASSVGAGPNTGELFF
CDR3 DNA: TGTGCCAGCAGCGTGGGAGCGGGACCGAACACCGGGGAGCTGTTTTTT

J gene: TRBJ2-2
D gene: TRBD1
V gene: TRBV7-2
clone size: NA
CDR3 protein: CASRQPGQGFPGELFF
CDR3 DNA: TGTGCCAGCAGGCAACCGGGACAGGGGTTCCCCGGGGAGCTGTTTTTT

J gene: TRBJ2-5
D gene: NA
V gene: TRBV2
clone size: NA
CDR3 protein: CASTSLPGGQETQYF
CDR3 DNA: TGTGCCAGCACCTCGCTTCCCGGGGGACAAGAGACCCAGTACTTC

J gene: TRBJ1-2
D gene: TRBD1
V gene: TRBV2
clone size: NA
CDR3 protein: CATRTSGTGLSGYTF
CDR3 DNA: TGTGCCACCCGTACCTCCGGGACAGGGCTTTCTGGCTACACCTTC

J gene: TRBJ2-5
D gene: TRBD2
V gene: TRBV2
clone size: NA
CDR3 protein: CATLPGLAGVRETQYF
CDR3 DNA: TGTGCCACCCTTCCGGGACTAGCGGGAGTTAGGGAGACCCAGTACTTC

J gene: TRBJ2-2
D gene: NA
V gene: TRBV6-5
clone size: NA
CDR3 protein: CASSYSSSLAGELFF
CDR3 DNA: TGTGCCAGCAGTTACTCCTCGTCCCTGGCCGGGGAGCTGTTTTTT

J gene: TRBJ2-2
D gene: NA
V gene: TRBV14
clone size: NA
CDR3 protein: CASSQGLTVNTGELFF
CDR3 DNA: TGTGCCAGCAGCCAAGGGCTGACAGTGAACACCGGGGAGCTGTTTTTT

J gene: TRBJ1-3
D gene: NA
V gene: TRBV7-2
clone size: NA
CDR3 protein: CASSLEISGNTIYF
CDR3 DNA: TGTGCCAGCAGCTTAGAAATCTCTGGAAACACCATATATTTT

J gene: TRBJ2-7
D gene: NA
V gene: TRBV19
clone size: NA
CDR3 protein: CASSIADEQYF
CDR3 DNA: TGTGCCAGTAGTATAGCAGACGAGCAGTACTTC

J gene: TRBJ2-5
D gene: NA
V gene: TRBV9
clone size: once
CDR3 protein: CASSVTLTSQETQYF
CDR3 DNA: TGTGCCAGCAGCGTCACTTTGACTAGTCAAGAGACCCAGTACTTC

J gene: TRBJ1-6
D gene: TRBD1
V gene: TRBV27
clone size: NA
CDR3 protein: CASSSGTGGPRGNSPLHF
CDR3 DNA: TGTGCCAGCAGCTCCGGGACAGGGGGCCCTCGGGGGAATTCACCCCTCCACTTT

J gene: TRBJ1-5
D gene: TRBD1
V gene: TRBV6-5
clone size: once
CDR3 protein: CASSWTGNQPQHF
CDR3 DNA: TGTGCCAGCAGCTGGACAGGGAATCAGCCCCAGCATTTT

J gene: TRBJ2-3
D gene: TRBD2
V gene: TRBV13
clone size: NA
CDR3 protein: CASSPPSGDTDTQYF
CDR3 DNA: TGTGCCAGCAGCCCCCCTAGCGGGGACACAGATACGCAGTATTTT

J gene: TRBJ2-5
D gene: NA
V gene: TRBV29-1
clone size: NA
CDR3 protein: CSVGVGLQSLETQYF
CDR3 DNA: TGCAGCGTTGGAGTCGGGCTTCAAAGCCTTGAGACCCAGTACTTC

J gene: TRBJ2-7
D gene: TRBD1
V gene: TRBV5-1
clone size: NA
CDR3 protein: CASSSTGGYEQYF
CDR3 DNA: TGCGCCAGCAGCTCAACAGGGGGTTACGAGCAGTACTTC

J gene: TRBJ1-3
D gene: NA
V gene: TRBV2
clone size: NA
CDR3 protein: CASSDPSSGNTIYF
CDR3 DNA: TGTGCCAGCAGTGACCCCAGCTCTGGAAACACCATATATTTT

J gene: TRBJ2-2
D gene: NA
V gene: TRBV11-2
clone size: NA
CDR3 protein: CASSPGVASFYTGELFF
CDR3 DNA: TGTGCCAGCAGCCCCGGGGTAGCCTCGTTCTACACCGGGGAGCTGTTTTTT

J gene: TRBJ2-7
D gene: TRBD1
V gene: TRBV4-1
clone size: NA
CDR3 protein: CASSQDQTGGLSYEQYF
CDR3 DNA: TGCGCCAGCAGCCAGGATCAGACAGGGGGCTTGTCCTACGAGCAGTACTTC

J gene: TRBJ2-1
D gene: NA
V gene: TRBV4-2
clone size: NA
CDR3 protein: CASSQVVRGAGDEQFF
CDR3 DNA: TGTGCCAGCAGCCAAGTGGTACGGGGGGCCGGGGATGAGCAGTTCTTC

J gene: TRBJ2-7
D gene: NA
V gene: TRBV5-1
clone size: NA
CDR3 protein: CASSLGVAPSYEQYF
CDR3 DNA: TGCGCCAGCAGCTTGGGTGTAGCGCCGTCCTACGAGCAGTACTTC

J gene: TRBJ2-7
D gene: NA
V gene: TRBV7-9
clone size: NA
CDR3 protein: CASSLNPVAPYEQYF
CDR3 DNA: TGTGCCAGCAGCTTAAACCCCGTAGCCCCCTACGAGCAGTACTTC

J gene: TRBJ1-4
D gene: NA
V gene: TRBV9
clone size: NA
CDR3 protein: CASSAWESNEKLFF
CDR3 DNA: TGTGCCAGCAGCGCGTGGGAAAGTAATGAAAAACTGTTTTTT

J gene: TRBJ2-2
D gene: NA
V gene: TRBV9
clone size: NA
CDR3 protein: CASSVRTGTNTGELFF
CDR3 DNA: TGTGCCAGCAGTGTCCGAACAGGGACGAACACCGGGGAGCTGTTTTTT

J gene: TRBJ2-3
D gene: TRBD1
V gene: TRBV18
clone size: once
CDR3 protein: CASSSRQGAGTDTQYF
CDR3 DNA: TGTGCCAGCTCATCCAGACAGGGGGCAGGGACAGATACGCAGTATTTT

J gene: TRBJ2-7
D gene: NA
V gene: TRBV6-5
clone size: NA
CDR3 protein: CASTGSSYEQYF
CDR3 DNA: TGTGCCAGCACCGGGAGTTCCTACGAGCAGTACTTC

J gene: TRBJ2-1
D gene: NA
V gene: TRBV19
clone size: NA
CDR3 protein: CASTPMGGTQSYNEQFF
CDR3 DNA: TGTGCCAGTACCCCAATGGGGGGGACACAATCCTACAATGAGCAGTTCTTC

J gene: TRBJ2-7
D gene: NA
V gene: TRBV18
clone size: NA
CDR3 protein: CASSPPSASYEQYF
CDR3 DNA: TGTGCCAGCTCACCACCGTCCGCTAGCTACGAGCAGTACTTC